These 21 T cell receptor beta chains share one sample of origin, sequenced in a study of neurological immune-mediated disorders. TCRdb used MiXCR to reprocess the 5' RACE reads, holding one entry per CDR3 protein. The sample lists about 21,000 distinct CDR3 sequences, over 5% occurring once. The sample comprised CD8+ T cells from blood. The receptor set was obtained from a man younger than 30 in good health.

The table lists this clonotype with many counts. V is TRBV7-9 and J is TRBJ2-7; either TRBD1 or TRBD2 may fit D (6 bases each). Germline V CDR1 and CDR2: SEHNR, FQNEAQ (reference sequence). The V end lost 5 bases, the J end lost 0 bases, and 23 bases lay between the germline ends. The CDR3 runs to 18 residues. DNA for the CDR3: TGTGCCAGCAGCGGACCGGGGGCAGGGTTCCACGGCTCCTACGAGCAGTACTTC. Amino acid sequence: CASSGPGAGFHGSYEQYF.

This clonotype was seen ten or more times. The chain carries TRBV28 and TRBJ1-2; the match to TRBD1 covers 8 bases. J was trimmed by 7 bases and V by 5 bases; bases with no gene match: 6. The germline CDR1 and CDR2 sequences are MDHEN and SYDVKM. The CDR3 has 13 amino acids. Here the CDR3 DNA reads TGTGCCAGCAGTCCAAGGACAGGGTTTGGCTACACCTTC. Translation: CASSPRTGFGYTF.

This clonotype has ten or more counts. J is TRBJ1-2 and V is TRBV29-1; 7 nucleotides agree with TRBD1. V gave up 3 bases and J gave up 5 bases; unmatched junction bases: 3. Germline V gene sequence: CDR1 SQVTM, CDR2 ANQGSEA. CDR3 length: 12 amino acids. As DNA, the CDR3 is TGCAGCGTTGAGACAGGGCCATATGGCTACACCTTC. Protein sequence: CSVETGPYGYTF.

The sample holds many counts of this clonotype. The V gene is TRBV6-2 or TRBV6-3, the J gene TRBJ2-7; D is undetermined. The CDR3 runs to 12 residues. V lost 6 bases and J lost 6, with 12 bases in between. Germline CDR1 MNHEY, CDR2 SVGEGT. The CDR3 loop reads CASRWGSTEQYF. CDR3 sequence (DNA): TGTGCCAGCAGATGGGGTTCAACCGAGCAGTACTTC.

Many counts were recorded for this clonotype. The V gene is TRBV28, the J gene TRBJ2-5; D is tentatively TRBD1 or TRBD2 (5 bases each). Per germline, CDR1 MDHEN and CDR2 SYDVKM. Trimming removed 5 bases at V and 5 bases at J, with 12 bases between. The CDR3 runs 13 residues. CDR3 in DNA: TGTGCCAGCAGTCTTCAGGGAGCGGAGACCCAGTACTTC. Translated, it gives CASSLQGAETQYF.

Ten or more counts support this clonotype. The V call is TRBV27, the J call TRBJ1-1; unclear D gene. Looked up from germline, CDR1 is MNHEY and CDR2 is SMNVEV (reference sequence). V was trimmed by 5 bases and J by 3 bases, leaving 10 bases between them. CDR3 size: 13 residues. The CDR3 here is CASSPSGDTEAFF. The CDR3 region has the DNA TGTGCCAGCAGTCCGTCCGGTGACACTGAAGCTTTCTTT.

CDR3 amino acids: CASRMDSYNTEAFF. The DNA of the CDR3 is TGTGCCAGCAGAATGGACAGCTATAACACTGAAGCTTTCTTT. This chain connects TRBV5-5 to TRBJ1-1; weak D call: TRBD1 (6 bases). The CDR3 is 14 residues long. Trimming took off 5 bases at V and 2 bases at J, with 13 bases between the two ends. CDR1 and CDR2 from the germline V gene are SGHKS and YYEKEE (reference sequence). The entire variable domain, with the rest obtained from reference TRBV5-5 and TRBJ1-1, is as follows: DAGVTQSPTHLIKTRGQQVTLRCSPISGHKSVSWYQQVLGQGPQFIFQYYEKEERGRGNFPDRFSARQFPNYSSELNVNALLLGDSALYLCASRMDSYNTEAFFGQGTRLTVV.

This clonotype was detected ten times or more. The rearrangement links TRBV27 to TRBJ2-7; possibly TRBD1 for D (6 bases). Trimming left V 4 bases short and J 4 bases short, with 14 bases between. CDR3 length equals 14 residues. Germline values: CDR1 MNHEY, CDR2 SMNVEV (reference sequence). The chain's CDR3 is CASSWSGHNYEQYF. The CDR3 nucleotides are TGTGCCAGCAGTTGGTCGGGACACAATTACGAGCAGTACTTC.

This clonotype was seen ten or more times. For the CDR3, the DNA is TGTGCCAGCAGCCAAATCCCCGGGAGTTCACCCCTCCACTTT. Encoded protein: CASSQIPGSSPLHF. The rearrangement joins TRBV3-1 to TRBJ1-6, with D hard to call. This CDR3 is built from 14 residues. Trimming removed 2 bases at V and 9 bases at J, with 11 bases between. The V gene's germline CDR1 is LGHDT and CDR2 YNNKEL (reference sequence).

This clonotype was seen at least ten times. V usage is TRBV7-8 and J usage is TRBJ2-7; 8 bases fit TRBD2. Trimming cost V 7 bases and J 3 bases; bases outside gene matches: 8. CDR1 is SGHVS, CDR2 FQNEAQ, per germline. The CDR3 contains 14 residues. The CDR3 DNA is TGTGCCAGCACTAGCCAGCGGGGGAACTACGAGCAGTACTTC. As protein: CASTSQRGNYEQYF.

This clonotype was observed many times. This chain joins TRBV9 and TRBJ1-6; the D is unclear. Between the trimmed V and J ends, which lost 0 bases and 5 bases, there was a span of 6 bases. There are 14 residues in the CDR3. Germline CDR1 and CDR2: SGDLS and YYNGEE. CDR3 loop: CASSVGRDNSPLHF. DNA for the CDR3: TGTGCCAGCAGCGTAGGACGGGATAATTCACCCCTCCACTTT.

This clonotype was detected many times. The V and J genes are TRBV7-9 and TRBJ1-4; D unresolved. The V gene's germline CDR1 is SEHNR and CDR2 FQNEAQ (reference sequence). V was cut by 1 base and J by 8 bases, with 23 bases left in between. This CDR3 is 18 amino acids long. CDR3 sequence (DNA): TGTGCCAGCAGCTTAGTGGCCCCTATGTACCGCTCGGGGGAAAAACTGTTTTTT. Amino acid sequence: CASSLVAPMYRSGEKLFF.

At least ten counts were recorded for this clonotype. CDR3 in amino acids: CASSFGVGNQPQHF. In DNA, the CDR3 is TGTGCCAGCAGCTTTGGGGTAGGCAATCAGCCCCAGCATTTT. The chain employs TRBV5-6 and TRBJ1-5; D is ambiguous. Trimming stripped 2 bases from V and 2 bases from J, with 8 bases between. Per the germline V gene, CDR1 is SGHDT and CDR2 is YYEEEE. The CDR3 spans 14 residues.

In its sample, this clonotype was seen many times. V usage is TRBV5-1 and J usage is TRBJ1-5; D remains unclear. V was trimmed by 0 bases and J by 9 bases, leaving 13 bases between them. The CDR3 spans 14 residues. Germline V gives CDR1 SGHRS, CDR2 YFSETQ. The CDR3 region has the DNA TGCGCCAGCAGCTTGGCTGGCAGCCCGTCGCCCCAGCATTTT. Its translation: CASSLAGSPSPQHF. Complete variable domain (other parts from reference TRBV5-1 and TRBJ1-5): KAGVTQTPRYLIKTRGQQVTLSCSPISGHRSVSWYQQTPGQGLQFLFEYFSETQRNKGNFPGRFSGRQFSNSRSEMNVSTLELGDSALYLCASSLAGSPSPQHFGDGTRLSIL.

At least ten counts were recorded for this clonotype. The V gene is TRBV9, the J gene TRBJ2-7; D possibly matches TRBD1 or TRBD2 (5 bases each). The CDR3 spans 12 residues. V gave up 3 bases and J gave up 3 bases, with 7 bases separating them. Germline CDR1 is SGDLS and CDR2 is YYNGEE. Written as DNA, the CDR3 is TGTGCCAGCAGCGGGGACGGCTACGAGCAGTACTTC. Translating it yields CASSGDGYEQYF.

This clonotype was recorded many times. J is TRBJ1-4 and V is TRBV6-5; D might be TRBD1 (5 bases). The CDR3 is made up of 14 amino acids. Germline CDR1 MNHEY, CDR2 SVGAGI. The germline V and J ends were trimmed by 0 bases and 6 bases, with 8 bases remaining between them. Here the CDR3 reads CASSYSMGDEKLFF. The CDR3 nucleotides read TGTGCCAGCAGTTACTCCATGGGGGATGAAAAACTGTTTTTT.

This clonotype was recorded many times. V and J are TRBV27 and TRBJ1-4, with D maybe TRBD1 (6 bases). Per germline, CDR1 MNHEY and CDR2 SMNVEV (reference sequence). The V and J ends lost 5 bases and 8 bases respectively, with 15 bases between them. This CDR3 has 14 residues. CDR3 protein: CASSNRGAFEKLFF. CDR3 in DNA: TGTGCCAGCAGTAACCGGGGGGCATTCGAAAAACTGTTTTTT.

This clonotype came up many times. The gene calls are TRBV4-3 and TRBJ2-7; possible D gene TRBD2, 5 bases. The CDR3 spans 13 residues. Germline CDR1 reads LGHNA; CDR2 reads YSLEER. Trimming removed 2 bases at V and 4 bases at J, with 9 bases between. The CDR3 loop reads CASSQIRGYEQYF. DNA for the CDR3: TGCGCCAGCAGCCAAATACGGGGTTACGAGCAGTACTTC.

This clonotype has at least ten counts. The chain carries TRBV7-8 and TRBJ2-6, with D possibly TRBD1 on 6 matching bases. CDR1 is SGHVS, CDR2 FQNEAQ, per germline. The CDR3 is 19 amino acids. Trimming removed 1 base from V and 0 bases from J, with 16 bases in between. The CDR3 protein is CASSLGSPGHLSGANVLTF. The DNA of the CDR3 is TGTGCCAGCAGCTTAGGGTCACCGGGACACCTCTCTGGGGCCAACGTCCTGACTTTC. The full variable domain, its missing parts supplied by reference TRBV7-8 and TRBJ2-6, is GAGVSQSPRYKVAKRGQDVALRCDPISGHVSLFWYQQALGQGPEFLTYFQNEAQLDKSGLPSDRFFAERPEGSVSTLKIQRTQQEDSAVYLCASSLGSPGHLSGANVLTFGAGSRLTVL.

The CDR3 spells CASSSPGATEAFF. CDR3 nucleotide sequence: TGTGCCAGCAGCTCCCCCGGGGCCACTGAAGCTTTCTTT. The chain is built from TRBV5-6 and TRBJ1-1, with a tentative D call TRBD1 (5 bases). V lost 3 bases to trimming and J lost 4 bases, with 10 bases between them. The CDR3 contains 13 residues. Germline V gene sequence: CDR1 SGHDT, CDR2 YYEEEE. Complete variable domain (other parts from reference TRBV5-6 and TRBJ1-1): DAGVTQSPTHLIKTRGQQVTLRCSPKSGHDTVSWYQQALGQGPQFIFQYYEEEERQRGNFPDRFSGHQFPNYSSELNVNALLLGDSALYLCASSSPGATEAFFGQGTRLTVV.

This clonotype was counted only a few times. This chain connects TRBV12-3 or TRBV12-4 to TRBJ2-4; a possible D gene is TRBD2 (6 bases). Trimming removed 3 bases at V and 5 bases at J, with 14 bases between. This CDR3 has 15 residues. This CDR3 reads CASSFGGAAQNIQYF. CDR3 nucleotides: TGTGCCAGCAGTTTCGGCGGGGCGGCCCAAAACATTCAGTACTTC.